Detailed here is one T cell receptor (beta chain). Its cognate antigen has yet to be identified. Base qualities are not provided; no much larger clone lies one nucleotide away. These data are taken from a study of beta chain features in type 1 diabetes (dated by TCRdb to between 2018 and 2020). Some background on the complete study: Mean age, gender distribution, total cell number and subset yield were not different between patients and healthy donors. The study compared the TCRB repertoires of sorted circulating CD4+ T cell subsets in recently diagnosed type 1 diabetes patients with those in matched healthy donors. A total of 85 million to 140 million sorted cells were examined across all samples, and the number of cells per subset was strongly correlated with RNA yield. Whereas all 30 or so donors provided naive and central memory subsets, regulatory and stem cell-like memory subsets were isolated from just 8 patients and about 8 healthy donors. The paper as a whole reports these results and caveats: Shorter templates might have been favored by PCR, but patient and control samples were amplified and corrected together, so both groups would have been affected equally by any skew. Sequencing cDNA rather than genomic DNA could over-represent highly expressing activated cells, although activation and CD3 levels did not differ between groups. Only small numbers of individuals were included in the HLA sub-analyses, which left unresolved whether HLA type had any influence on TCRB rearrangement. Naive, central memory and regulatory TCRB repertoires appeared more similar among patients than among healthy donors. Fewer insertions and more nucleotide deletions at VDJ recombination sites were observed in patients with type 1 diabetes, implying thymic rearrangement abnormalities. In all four CD4+ subsets, TCRB CDR3 length was moderately but significantly shorter in type 1 diabetes patients.

All of the isolated RNA was reverse transcribed with the High Capacity cDNA Reverse Transcription Kit, so expressed TCRB transcripts were sequenced. Deep immunoSEQ sequencing was applied to naive, central memory and regulatory T cell samples, giving an average of about 3.57 million total reads per sample. Sorted cells were lysed in RLT buffer, and RNA was extracted using DNase-treated RNeasy Micro or Mini kits according to cell number. Each cell subset was processed on its own to prevent cross-contamination, while patient and healthy donor samples were processed together. Using the immunoSEQ multiplex PCR, TCRB sequences were amplified from cDNA into 87-bp fragments spanning the CDR3 region. Sequencing of the amplicons was done on the Illumina HiSeq platform. In the source study's methods: PCR bias was computationally corrected using synthetic template baselines, reads within Hamming distance 2 were collapsed, and singletons that could not be merged were discarded. Reads were aligned against IMGT so that V, D and J genes, CDR3 length and insertions or deletions at six rearrangement sites could be assigned. Within each subset, clonotype counts were normalized to sorted cell number, and only after that were true diversity and Gini coefficients computed with the tcR R package. The overlap coefficient, calculated on TCRB nucleotide sequences, was used to quantify repertoire sharing. As a proxy for the pre-selection repertoire, out-of-frame TCRB sequences from naive cells were analyzed. What TCRdb holds here is the immuneACCESS table cut down to in-frame rearrangements. Part of the clones is not present; checked against another copy, under half of the missing clones reflect an unresolved V gene, and the others are unexplained. V and J calls and clone size are as listed in that table; D and trimming were resolved from the DNA. For this sample the table gives hundreds of thousands of clones, of which about 17% were detected only once. The ten largest account for 0.023% of the sample.

From each donor, a single peripheral blood sample of about 100 mL on average was drawn into heparinised tubes. Using a panel that included CD45RO, CCR7, CD25, CD127, CD95 and CD27, naive, central memory, regulatory and stem cell-like memory CD4+ T cells were sorted on a BD FACSAria II. All sorted populations exceeded 98% purity. PBMCs were isolated immediately by Lymphoprep density gradient centrifugation and stained directly without culture. To minimize batch effects, samples were stained and sorted in pairs, one healthy donor with one patient per experiment. This TCR derives from a woman under 30 in good health. Sequencing was performed on naive CD4+ T cells from blood. Read against the paper, the sample's cell subset or site label means: true naive CD4+ T cells.

The nucleotide sequence is given as TGTGCCAGCAGCTTAGCGTACCGGAGTAATGAAAAACTGTTTTTT. It translates as CASSLAYRSNEKLFF. The chain links TRBV7-2 with TRBJ1-4; the D gene cannot be resolved reliably. Looking up the germline V gene yields CDR1 SGHTA and CDR2 FQGNSA. The CDR3 runs 15 amino acids, cysteine and phenylalanine included. The only DNA kept is the CDR3, 45 bases in frame from the first base. V is pared back by 0 bases and J by 4 bases, with 9 bases lying between the germline termini.